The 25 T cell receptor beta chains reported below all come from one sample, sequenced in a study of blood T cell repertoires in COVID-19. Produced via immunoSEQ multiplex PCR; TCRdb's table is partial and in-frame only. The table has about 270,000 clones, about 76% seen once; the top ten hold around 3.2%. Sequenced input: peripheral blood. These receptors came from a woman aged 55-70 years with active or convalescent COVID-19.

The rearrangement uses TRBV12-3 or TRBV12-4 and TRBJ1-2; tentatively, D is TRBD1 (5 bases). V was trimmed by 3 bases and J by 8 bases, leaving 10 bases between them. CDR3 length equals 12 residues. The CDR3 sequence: CASSFGGGGYTF. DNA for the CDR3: TGTGCCAGCAGTTTTGGGGGAGGCGGCTACACCTTC.

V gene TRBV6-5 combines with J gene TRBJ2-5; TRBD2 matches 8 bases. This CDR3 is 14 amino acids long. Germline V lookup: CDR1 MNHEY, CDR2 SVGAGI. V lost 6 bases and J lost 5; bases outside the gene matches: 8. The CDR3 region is CASSRGGRPETQYF. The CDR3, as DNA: TGTGCCAGCAGCCGGGGGGGGCGTCCGGAGACCCAGTACTTC.

As DNA, the CDR3 is TGTGCCAGCAGCTTAATAGGACTAGCAGCTGGAGGGTACAATGAGCAGTTCTTC. This gives the protein CASSLIGLAAGGYNEQFF. The rearrangement links TRBV7-2 to TRBJ2-1; 8 bases agree with TRBD2. This CDR3 contains 18 residues. V trimming: 2 bases; J trimming: 4 bases; junction bases outside the gene matches: 13. The V gene's germline CDR1 is SGHTA and CDR2 FQGNSA.

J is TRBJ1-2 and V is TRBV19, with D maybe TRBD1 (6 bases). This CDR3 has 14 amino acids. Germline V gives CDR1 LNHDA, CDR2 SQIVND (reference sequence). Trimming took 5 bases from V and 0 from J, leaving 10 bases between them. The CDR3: CASSGRTANYGYTF. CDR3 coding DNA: TGTGCCAGTAGTGGAAGGACAGCTAACTATGGCTACACCTTC.

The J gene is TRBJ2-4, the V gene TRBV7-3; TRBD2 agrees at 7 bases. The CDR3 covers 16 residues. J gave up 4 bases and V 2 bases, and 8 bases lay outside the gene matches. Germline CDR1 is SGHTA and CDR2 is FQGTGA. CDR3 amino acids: CASSLSLADVKNIQYF. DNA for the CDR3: TGTGCCAGCAGCTTATCGCTAGCGGACGTTAAAAACATTCAGTACTTC.

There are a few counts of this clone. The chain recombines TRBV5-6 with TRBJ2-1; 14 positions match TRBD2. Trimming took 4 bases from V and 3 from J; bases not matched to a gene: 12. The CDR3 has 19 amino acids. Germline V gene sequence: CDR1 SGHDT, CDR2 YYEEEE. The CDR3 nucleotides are TGTGCCAGCAGCCCCGCGGGACTAGCGGGGGCCTTTTTCTACAATGAGCAGTTCTTC. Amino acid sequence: CASSPAGLAGAFFYNEQFF.

CDR3 amino acids: CASSLGASTSTYGYTF. DNA for the CDR3: TGCGCCAGCAGCTTGGGTGCCTCCACTAGCACCTATGGCTACACCTTC. V usage is TRBV5-1 and J usage is TRBJ1-2; unclear D gene. CDR1 and CDR2 from the germline V gene are SGHRS and YFSETQ. The V end lost 0 bases, the J end lost 4 bases, and 16 bases lay between the germline ends. The CDR3 is made up of 16 amino acids.

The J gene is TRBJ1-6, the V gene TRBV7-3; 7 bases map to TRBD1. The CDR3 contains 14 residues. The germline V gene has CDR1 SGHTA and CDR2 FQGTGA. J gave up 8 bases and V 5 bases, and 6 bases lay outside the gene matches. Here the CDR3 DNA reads TGTGCCAGCAGCCAACAGGGGAACTATTCACCCCTCCACTTT. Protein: CASSQQGNYSPLHF. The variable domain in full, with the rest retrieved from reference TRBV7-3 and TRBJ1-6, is GAGVSQTPSNKVTEKGKYVELRCDPISGHTALYWYRQSLGQGPEFLIYFQGTGAADDSGLPNDRFFAVRPEGSVSTLKIQRTERGDSAVYLCASSQQGNYSPLHFGNGTRLTVT.

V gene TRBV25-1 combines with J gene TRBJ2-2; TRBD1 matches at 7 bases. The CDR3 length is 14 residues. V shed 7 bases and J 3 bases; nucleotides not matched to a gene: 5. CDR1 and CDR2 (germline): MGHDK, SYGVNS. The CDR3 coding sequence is TGTGCCAGCACCGGACAGGTTGACACCGGGGAGCTGTTTTTT. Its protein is CASTGQVDTGELFF.

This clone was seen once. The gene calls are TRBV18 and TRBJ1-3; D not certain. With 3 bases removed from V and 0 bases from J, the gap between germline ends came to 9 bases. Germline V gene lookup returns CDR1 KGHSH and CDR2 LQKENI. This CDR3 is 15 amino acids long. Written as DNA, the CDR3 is TGTGCCAGCTCACCGGCGGGGATCTCTGGAAACACCATATATTTT. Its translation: CASSPAGISGNTIYF.

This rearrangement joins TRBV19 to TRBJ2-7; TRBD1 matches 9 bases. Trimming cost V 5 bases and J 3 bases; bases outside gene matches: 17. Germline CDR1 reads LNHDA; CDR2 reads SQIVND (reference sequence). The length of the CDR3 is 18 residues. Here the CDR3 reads CASSRSPGQGRGDYEQYF. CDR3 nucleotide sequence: TGTGCCAGTAGTCGATCCCCGGGACAGGGAAGGGGAGACTACGAGCAGTACTTC.

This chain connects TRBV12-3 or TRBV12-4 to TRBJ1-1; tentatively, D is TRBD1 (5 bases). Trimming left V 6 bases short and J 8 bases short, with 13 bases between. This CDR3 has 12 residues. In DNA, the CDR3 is TGTGCCAGCAGCAACCCCTCAGGGGAAGCTTTCTTT. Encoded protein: CASSNPSGEAFF.

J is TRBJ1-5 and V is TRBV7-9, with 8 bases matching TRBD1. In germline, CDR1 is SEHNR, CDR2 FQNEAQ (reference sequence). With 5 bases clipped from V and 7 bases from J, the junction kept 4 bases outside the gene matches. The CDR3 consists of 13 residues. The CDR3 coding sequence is TGTGCCAGCAGCGGACAGGGCAGCCAGCCCCAGCATTTT. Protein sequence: CASSGQGSQPQHF.

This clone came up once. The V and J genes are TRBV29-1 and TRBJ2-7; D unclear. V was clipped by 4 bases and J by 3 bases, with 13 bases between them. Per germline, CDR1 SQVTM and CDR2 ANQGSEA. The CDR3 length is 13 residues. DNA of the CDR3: TGCAGCGTTGTATCCGGTCATAGCTACGAGCAGTACTTC. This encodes CSVVSGHSYEQYF.

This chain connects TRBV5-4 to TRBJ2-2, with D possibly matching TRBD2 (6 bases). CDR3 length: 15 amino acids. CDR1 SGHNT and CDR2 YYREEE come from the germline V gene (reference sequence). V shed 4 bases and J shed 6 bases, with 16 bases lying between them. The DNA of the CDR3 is TGTGCCAGCAGCCGGACTACAGTCCCCTCCGGGGAGCTGTTTTTT. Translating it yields CASSRTTVPSGELFF.

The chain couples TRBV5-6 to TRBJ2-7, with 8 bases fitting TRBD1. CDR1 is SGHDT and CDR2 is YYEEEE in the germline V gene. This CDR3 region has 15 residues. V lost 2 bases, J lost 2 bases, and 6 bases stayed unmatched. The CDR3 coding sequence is TGTGCCAGCAGCTTTGGACAGGGAAGGACCTACGAGCAGTACTTC. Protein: CASSFGQGRTYEQYF.

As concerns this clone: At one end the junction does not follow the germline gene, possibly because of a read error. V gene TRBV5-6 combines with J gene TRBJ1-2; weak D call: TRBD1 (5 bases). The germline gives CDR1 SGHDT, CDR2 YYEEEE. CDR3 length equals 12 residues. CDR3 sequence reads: CASSLRSGTGVF. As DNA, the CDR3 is TGTGCCAGCAGCTTGCGCTCAGGGACTGGGGTCTTC.

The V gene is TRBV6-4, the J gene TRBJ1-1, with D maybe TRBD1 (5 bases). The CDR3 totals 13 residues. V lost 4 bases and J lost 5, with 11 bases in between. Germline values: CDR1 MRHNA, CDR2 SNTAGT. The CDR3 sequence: CASSARGGTEAFF. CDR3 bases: TGTGCCAGCAGTGCGCGCGGGGGAACTGAAGCTTTCTTT.

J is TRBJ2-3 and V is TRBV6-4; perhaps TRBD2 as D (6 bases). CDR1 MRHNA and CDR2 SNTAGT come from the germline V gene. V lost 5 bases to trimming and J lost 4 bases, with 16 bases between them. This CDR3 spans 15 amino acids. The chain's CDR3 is CASSLEAGRSDTQYF. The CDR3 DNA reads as TGTGCCAGCAGTTTAGAGGCAGGGAGGTCAGATACGCAGTATTTT.

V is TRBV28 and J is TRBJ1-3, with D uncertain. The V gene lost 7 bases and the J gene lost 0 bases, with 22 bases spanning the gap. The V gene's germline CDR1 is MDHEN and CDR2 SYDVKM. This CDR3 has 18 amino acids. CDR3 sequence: CASTPGHVLPLSGNTIYF. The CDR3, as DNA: TGTGCCAGCACCCCCGGTCACGTATTGCCTCTCTCTGGAAACACCATATATTTT.

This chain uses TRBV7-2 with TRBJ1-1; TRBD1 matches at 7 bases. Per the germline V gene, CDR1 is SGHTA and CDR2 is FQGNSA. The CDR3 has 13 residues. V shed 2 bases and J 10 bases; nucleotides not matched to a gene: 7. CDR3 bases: TGTGCCAGCAGCTTATCCCGGACAGGAGGAGCTTTCTTT. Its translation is CASSLSRTGGAFF. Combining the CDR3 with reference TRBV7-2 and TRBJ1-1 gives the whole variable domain GAGVSQSPSNKVTEKGKDVELRCDPISGHTALYWYRQSLGQGLEFLIYFQGNSAPDKSGLPSDRFSAERTGGSVSTLTIQRTQQEDSAVYLCASSLSRTGGAFFGQGTRLTVV.

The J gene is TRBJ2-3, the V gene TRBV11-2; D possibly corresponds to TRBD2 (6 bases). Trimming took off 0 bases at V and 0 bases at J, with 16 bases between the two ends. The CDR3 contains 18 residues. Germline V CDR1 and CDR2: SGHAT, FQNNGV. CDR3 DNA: TGTGCCAGCAGCTTAGATCTGGGAACGGGGACTAGCACAGATACGCAGTATTTT. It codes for CASSLDLGTGTSTDTQYF.

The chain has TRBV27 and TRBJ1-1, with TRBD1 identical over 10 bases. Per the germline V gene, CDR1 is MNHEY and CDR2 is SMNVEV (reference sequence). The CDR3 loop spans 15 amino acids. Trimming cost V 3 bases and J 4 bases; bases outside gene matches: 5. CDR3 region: CASSFGDRGLTEAFF. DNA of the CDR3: TGTGCCAGCAGTTTTGGCGACAGGGGGCTCACTGAAGCTTTCTTT.

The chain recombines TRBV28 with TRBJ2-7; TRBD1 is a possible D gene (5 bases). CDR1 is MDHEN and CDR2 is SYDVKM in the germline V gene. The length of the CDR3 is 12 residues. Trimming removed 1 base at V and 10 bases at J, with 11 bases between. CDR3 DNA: TGTGCCAGCAGTTTATTGCAGGGTACTCAGTACTTC. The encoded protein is CASSLLQGTQYF. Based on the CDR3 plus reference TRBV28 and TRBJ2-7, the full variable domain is DVKVTQSSRYLVKRTGEKVFLECVQDMDHENMFWYRQDPGLGLRLIYFSYDVKMKEKGDIPEGYSVSREKKERFSLILESASTNQTSMYLCASSLLQGTQYFGPGTRLTVT.

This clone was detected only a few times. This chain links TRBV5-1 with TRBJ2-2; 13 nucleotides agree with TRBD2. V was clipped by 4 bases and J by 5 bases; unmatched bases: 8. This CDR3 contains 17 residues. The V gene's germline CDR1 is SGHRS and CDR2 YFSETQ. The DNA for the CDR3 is TGCGCCAGCAGCCCACGACTAGCGGGGGGACGGACCGGGGAGCTGTTTTTT. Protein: CASSPRLAGGRTGELFF.